The 17 T cell receptor beta chains below all came from one sample that was sequenced in a study of human T cells and chemical hapten exposure. Time point specified: pre-sensitization, week 0. Indicated treatment: therapeutic diphenylcyclopropenone sensitization with weekly scalp DPC. TCRdb processed the RACE reads anew with MiXCR; each CDR3 protein has one entry. Among 240,000 or so distinct CDR3 sequences listed, roughly 8.9% were seen once. The specimen comprised whole blood, sampled in connection with sensitization to the hapten diphenylcyclopropenone (DPC). Receptor source: a woman in her forties with alopecia areata. Some clones in this sample may be carry-over from other donors' samples.

This clonotype was observed a handful of times. The gene calls are TRBV7-2 and TRBJ2-2, with D unresolved. V was trimmed by 2 bases and J by 5 bases, leaving 6 bases between them. CDR1 and CDR2 (germline): SGHTA, FQGNSA. This CDR3 has 13 residues. CDR3 region: CASSLQQTGELFF. The CDR3 DNA follows: TGTGCCAGCAGCTTACAGCAAACCGGGGAGCTGTTTTTT.

Many counts were recorded for this clonotype. This chain joins TRBV9 and TRBJ2-2; 9 bases align to TRBD2. The CDR3 is 16 amino acids. V dropped 0 bases and J dropped 5; count of bases not matched to a gene: 5. The V gene's germline CDR1 is SGDLS and CDR2 YYNGEE. The DNA of the CDR3 is TGTGCCAGCAGCGTAGCACTAGCGGGTAGGACCGGGGAGCTGTTTTTT. This gives the protein CASSVALAGRTGELFF.

This clonotype occurred a few times. V and J are TRBV29-1 and TRBJ2-7, with 12 bases aligning to TRBD2. With V trimmed by 3 bases and J by 0 bases, 12 bases remained unmatched. Germline V gene lookup returns CDR1 SQVTM and CDR2 ANQGSEA. The CDR3 has 18 residues. The CDR3 protein is CSVDLQTSGRTASYEQYF. As DNA, the CDR3 is TGCAGCGTTGACCTCCAGACTAGCGGGAGAACCGCCTCCTACGAGCAGTACTTC.

Many counts were recorded for this clonotype. The chain recombines TRBV7-9 with TRBJ1-2; no definite D call. Trimming stripped 3 bases from V and 5 bases from J, with 4 bases between. There are 11 residues in the CDR3. Germline V lookup: CDR1 SEHNR, CDR2 FQNEAQ (reference sequence). The CDR3 DNA reads as TGTGCCAGCAGCTTGCTTTATGGCTACACCTTC. Its translation is CASSLLYGYTF.

The sample holds a few counts of this clonotype. CDR3 DNA sequence: TGTGCCAGCAGCAAAGCCCACCCTTTTCTAGCGGGAGGGTCCTACAATGAGCAGTTCTTC. Translation: CASSKAHPFLAGGSYNEQFF. V and J are TRBV21-1 and TRBJ2-1; TRBD2 is taken as the D call from the table, unchecked against the DNA. TRBV21-1 is classified as a pseudogene. CDR3 length: 20 residues.

This clonotype was seen at least ten times. The chain combines TRBV7-9 with TRBJ2-1, with 8 bases identical to TRBD1. Germline lookup yields CDR1 SEHNR and CDR2 FQNEAQ (reference sequence). Trimming cost V 4 bases and J 8 bases; bases outside gene matches: 16. This CDR3 is built from 17 residues. The CDR3 is CASSSLGQGRRQDEQFF. The DNA of the CDR3 is TGTGCCAGCAGCTCGCTCGGACAGGGCAGAAGACAGGATGAGCAGTTCTTC. Full variable domain (remainder filled in from reference TRBV7-9 and TRBJ2-1): DTGVSQNPRHKITKRGQNVTFRCDPISEHNRLYWYRQTLGQGPEFLTYFQNEAQLEKSRLLSDRFSAERPKGSFSTLEIQRTEQGDSAMYLCASSSLGQGRRQDEQFFGPGTRLTVL.

This chain joins TRBV9 and TRBJ2-6; 11 nucleotides align to TRBD2. The CDR3 spans 17 residues. V was clipped by 4 bases and J by 1 base; unmatched bases: 4. Per the germline V gene, CDR1 is SGDLS and CDR2 is YYNGEE. The CDR3: CASSRLAGPSGANVLTF. The CDR3 nucleotides are TGTGCCAGCAGCCGACTAGCGGGACCTTCTGGGGCCAACGTCCTGACTTTC.

The chain combines TRBV4-2 with TRBJ2-7, with D possibly being TRBD2 (6 bases). Germline V CDR1 and CDR2: LGHNA, YNFKEQ. There are 16 residues in the CDR3. V lost 0 bases and J lost 0, with 12 bases in between. CDR3 residues: CASSQEVGGYSYEQYF. CDR3 DNA: TGTGCCAGCAGCCAAGAGGTTGGAGGGTACTCCTACGAGCAGTACTTC.

The gene calls are TRBV3-1 and TRBJ1-1; D gene unclear. This CDR3 has 14 amino acids. The V end lost 4 bases, the J end lost 1 base, and 10 bases lay between the germline ends. Looked up from germline, CDR1 is LGHDT and CDR2 is YNNKEL (reference sequence). The DNA of the CDR3 is TGTGCCAGCAGCCCGTCGGCAGGGAACACTGAAGCTTTCTTT. Translated, it gives CASSPSAGNTEAFF.

This clonotype was seen ten or more times. V gene TRBV6-2 or TRBV6-3 combines with J gene TRBJ2-5; 10 nucleotides match TRBD2. The CDR3 runs to 14 residues. V trimming: 6 bases; J trimming: 1 base; junction bases outside the gene matches: 2. Germline assignment: CDR1 MNHEY and CDR2 SVGEGT. The CDR3 is CASRRTSGQETQYF. For the CDR3, the DNA is TGTGCCAGCAGAAGGACTAGCGGCCAAGAGACCCAGTACTTC.

The genes are TRBV20-1 and TRBJ1-1, with 8 nucleotides matching TRBD1. With 0 bases clipped from V and 5 bases from J, the junction kept 8 bases outside the gene matches. The germline gives CDR1 DFQATT, CDR2 SNEGSKA (reference sequence). This CDR3 is built from 15 residues. The CDR3 is CSARDPGGAGTEAFF. CDR3 in DNA: TGCAGTGCTAGAGACCCAGGGGGCGCAGGGACTGAAGCTTTCTTT.

The genes are TRBV7-6 and TRBJ2-7; 7 bases agree with TRBD2. Germline trimming cut 1 base from V and 0 bases from J; bases unmatched to any gene: 6. The CDR3 runs 16 residues. Germline CDR1 and CDR2: SGHVS and FNYEAQ. The CDR3 DNA reads as TGTGCCAGCAGCTTAGTGTTGAGCGGGGACTCCTACGAGCAGTACTTC. It yields the protein CASSLVLSGDSYEQYF.

This clonotype was counted a few times. The rearrangement uses TRBV4-3 and TRBJ2-3; 10 nucleotides line up with TRBD2. V lost 5 bases and J lost 6; bases outside the gene matches: 8. Germline V gene lookup returns CDR1 LGHNA and CDR2 YSLEER. The CDR3 is 15 residues long. The CDR3 reads CASSGILAGADTQYF. The CDR3 coding sequence is TGCGCCAGCAGCGGGATCCTAGCGGGAGCCGATACGCAGTATTTT.

The rearrangement uses TRBV12-3 or TRBV12-4 and TRBJ2-7; 8 bases are a match to TRBD1. J lost 0 bases, V lost 5 bases, and 3 bases had no gene match. The CDR3 covers 14 residues. The CDR3 protein is CASSMDRDSYEQYF. As DNA, the CDR3 is TGTGCCAGCAGTATGGACAGGGACTCCTACGAGCAGTACTTC.

CDR3 region: CASSVGAGGTGELFF. The CDR3 coding sequence is TGTGCCAGCAGCGTAGGGGCAGGGGGCACCGGGGAGCTGTTTTTT. The chain has TRBV7-9 and TRBJ2-2; 7 bases line up with TRBD1. This CDR3 has 15 residues. Trimming at V came to 5 bases and at J to 4 bases, leaving 7 bases not matched to a gene. CDR1 SEHNR and CDR2 FQNEAQ come from the germline V gene (reference sequence).

The chain has TRBV7-2 and TRBJ2-3; TRBD2 aligns across 9 bases. Germline lookup yields CDR1 SGHTA and CDR2 FQGNSA. The CDR3 covers 17 residues. The J segment lost 2 bases and the V segment lost 4 bases, leaving 10 bases of the junction unmatched. CDR3 nucleotide sequence: TGTGCCAGCAGCTCATGGAGGGGGACTAGCAACACAGATACGCAGTATTTT. Residues: CASSSWRGTSNTDTQYF.

The table lists this clonotype with a few counts. The chain links TRBV6-6 to TRBJ2-1, with 12 bases matching TRBD2. From germline, CDR1 is MNHNY and CDR2 SVGAGI (reference sequence). With V trimmed by 5 bases and J by 5 bases, 4 bases remained unmatched. CDR3 length equals 15 residues. The CDR3 DNA is TGTGCCAGCAGTATTCTAGCGGGAGGGAACAATGAGCAGTTCTTC. This encodes CASSILAGGNNEQFF.